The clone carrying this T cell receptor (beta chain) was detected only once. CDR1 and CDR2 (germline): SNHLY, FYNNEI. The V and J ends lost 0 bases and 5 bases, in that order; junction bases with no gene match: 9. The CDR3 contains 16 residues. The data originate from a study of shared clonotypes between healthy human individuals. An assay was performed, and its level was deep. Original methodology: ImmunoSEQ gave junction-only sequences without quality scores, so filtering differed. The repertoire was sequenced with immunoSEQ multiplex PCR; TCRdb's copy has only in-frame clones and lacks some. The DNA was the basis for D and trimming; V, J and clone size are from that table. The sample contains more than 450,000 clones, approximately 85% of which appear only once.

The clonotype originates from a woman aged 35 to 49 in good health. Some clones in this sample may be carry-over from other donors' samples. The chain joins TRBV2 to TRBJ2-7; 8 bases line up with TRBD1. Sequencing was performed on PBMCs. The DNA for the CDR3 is TGTGCCAGCAGTGAAGCTACCTCAGGGGGACAGGACGAGCAGTACTTC. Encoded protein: CASSEATSGGQDEQYF.